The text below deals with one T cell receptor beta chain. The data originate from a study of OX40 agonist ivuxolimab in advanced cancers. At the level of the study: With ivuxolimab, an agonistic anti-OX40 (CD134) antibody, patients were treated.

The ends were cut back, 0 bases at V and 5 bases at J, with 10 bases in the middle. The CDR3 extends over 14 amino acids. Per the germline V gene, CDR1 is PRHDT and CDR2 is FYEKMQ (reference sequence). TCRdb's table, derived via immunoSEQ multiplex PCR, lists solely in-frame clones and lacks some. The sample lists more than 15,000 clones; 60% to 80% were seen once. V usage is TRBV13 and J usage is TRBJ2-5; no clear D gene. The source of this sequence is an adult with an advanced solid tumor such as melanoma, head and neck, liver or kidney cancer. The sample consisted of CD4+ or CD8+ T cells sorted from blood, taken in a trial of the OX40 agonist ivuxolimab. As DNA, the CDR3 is TGTGCCAGCAGCTTAGGAGGGCTCGGGGAGACCCAGTACTTC. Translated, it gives CASSLGGLGETQYF.